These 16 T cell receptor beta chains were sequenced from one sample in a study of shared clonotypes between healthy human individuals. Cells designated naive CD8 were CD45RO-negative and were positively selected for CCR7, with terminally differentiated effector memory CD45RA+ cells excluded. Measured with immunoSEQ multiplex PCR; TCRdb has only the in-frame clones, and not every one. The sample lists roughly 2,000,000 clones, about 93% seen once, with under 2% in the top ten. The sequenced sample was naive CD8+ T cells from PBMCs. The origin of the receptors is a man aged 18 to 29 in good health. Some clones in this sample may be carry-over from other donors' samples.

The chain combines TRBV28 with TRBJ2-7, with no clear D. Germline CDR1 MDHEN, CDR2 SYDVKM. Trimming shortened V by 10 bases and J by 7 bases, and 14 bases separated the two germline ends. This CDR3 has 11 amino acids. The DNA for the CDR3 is TGTGCCACCGGATTTAGTTGGGAGCAGTACTTC. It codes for CATGFSWEQYF.

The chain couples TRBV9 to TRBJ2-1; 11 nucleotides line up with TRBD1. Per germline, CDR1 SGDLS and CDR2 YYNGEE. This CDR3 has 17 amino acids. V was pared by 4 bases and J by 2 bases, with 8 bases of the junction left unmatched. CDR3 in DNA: TGTGCCAGCAGCCCTCGACCGGGACAGGGGGCCTACAATGAGCAGTTCTTC. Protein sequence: CASSPRPGQGAYNEQFF.

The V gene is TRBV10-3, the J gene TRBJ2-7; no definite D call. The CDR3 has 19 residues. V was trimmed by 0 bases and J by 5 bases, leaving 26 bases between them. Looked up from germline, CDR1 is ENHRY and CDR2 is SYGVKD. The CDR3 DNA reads TGTGCCATCAGTGAGTCCTCTGTTGCTCGGACGGATTATATAAACGAGCAGTACTTC. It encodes CAISESSVARTDYINEQYF.

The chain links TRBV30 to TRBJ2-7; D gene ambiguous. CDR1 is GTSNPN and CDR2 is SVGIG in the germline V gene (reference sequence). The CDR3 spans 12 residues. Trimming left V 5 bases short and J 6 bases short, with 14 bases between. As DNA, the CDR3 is TGTGCCTGGTCGGTCCCGTCGATCGAGCAGTACTTC. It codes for CAWSVPSIEQYF.

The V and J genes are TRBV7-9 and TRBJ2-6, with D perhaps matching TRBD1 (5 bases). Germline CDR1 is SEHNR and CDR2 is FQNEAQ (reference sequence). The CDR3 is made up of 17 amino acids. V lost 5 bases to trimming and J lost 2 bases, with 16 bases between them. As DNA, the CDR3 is TGTGCCAGCAGCGCTACAGGATACCGGGCTGGGGCCAACGTCCTGACTTTC. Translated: CASSATGYRAGANVLTF.

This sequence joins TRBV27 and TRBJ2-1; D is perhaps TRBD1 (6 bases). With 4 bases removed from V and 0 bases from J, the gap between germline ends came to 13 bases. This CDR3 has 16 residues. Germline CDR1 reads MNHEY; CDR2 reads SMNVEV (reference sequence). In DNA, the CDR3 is TGTGCCAGCAGTTCCACCCAGGGGTTCTCCTACAATGAGCAGTTCTTC. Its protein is CASSSTQGFSYNEQFF.

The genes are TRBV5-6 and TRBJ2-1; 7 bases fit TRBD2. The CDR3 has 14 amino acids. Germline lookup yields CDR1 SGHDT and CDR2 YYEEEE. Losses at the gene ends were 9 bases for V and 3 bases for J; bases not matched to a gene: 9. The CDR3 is CATKRDSFYNEQFF. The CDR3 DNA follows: TGTGCCACCAAGCGGGACTCCTTCTACAATGAGCAGTTCTTC.

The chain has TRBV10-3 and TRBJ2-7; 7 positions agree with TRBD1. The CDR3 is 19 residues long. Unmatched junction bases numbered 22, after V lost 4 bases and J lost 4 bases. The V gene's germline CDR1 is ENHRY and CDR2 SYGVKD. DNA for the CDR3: TGTGCCATCAGTGCCGGCGACAGGGTATCCGGAGCGGACCCTTACGAGCAGTACTTC. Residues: CAISAGDRVSGADPYEQYF.

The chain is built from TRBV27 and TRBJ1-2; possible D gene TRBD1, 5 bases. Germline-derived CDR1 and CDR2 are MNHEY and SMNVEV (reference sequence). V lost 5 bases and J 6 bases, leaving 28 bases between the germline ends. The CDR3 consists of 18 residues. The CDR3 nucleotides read TGTGCCAGCAGTCCCCTTAGGGGCGTGGTCACAAAAGCTCATGGCTACACCTTC. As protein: CASSPLRGVVTKAHGYTF.

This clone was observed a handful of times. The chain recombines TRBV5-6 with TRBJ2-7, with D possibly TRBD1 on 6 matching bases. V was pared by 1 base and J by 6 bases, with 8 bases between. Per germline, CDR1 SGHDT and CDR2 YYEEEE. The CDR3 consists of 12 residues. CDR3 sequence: CASSLSGVEQYF. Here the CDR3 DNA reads TGTGCCAGCAGCTTGTCAGGGGTCGAGCAGTACTTC.

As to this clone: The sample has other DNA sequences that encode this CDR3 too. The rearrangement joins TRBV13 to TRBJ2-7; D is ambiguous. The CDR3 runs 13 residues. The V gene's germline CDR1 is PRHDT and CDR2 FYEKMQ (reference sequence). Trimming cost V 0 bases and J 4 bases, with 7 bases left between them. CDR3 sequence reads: CASSLGLRYEQYF. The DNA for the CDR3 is TGTGCCAGCAGCTTAGGCCTCCGTTACGAGCAGTACTTC.

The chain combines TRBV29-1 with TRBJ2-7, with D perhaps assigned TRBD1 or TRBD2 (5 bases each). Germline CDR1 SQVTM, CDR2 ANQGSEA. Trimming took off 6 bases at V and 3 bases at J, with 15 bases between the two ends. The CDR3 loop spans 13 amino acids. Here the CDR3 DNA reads TGCAGCGTGTTGGGCAGGGAGCGCTACGAGCAGTACTTC. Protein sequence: CSVLGRERYEQYF.

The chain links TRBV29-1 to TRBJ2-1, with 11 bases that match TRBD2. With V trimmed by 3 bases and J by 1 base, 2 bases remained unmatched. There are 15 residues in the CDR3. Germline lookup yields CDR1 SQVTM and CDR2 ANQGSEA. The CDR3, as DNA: TGCAGCGTTGACGGGACTAGCGGTTCCTACAATGAGCAGTTCTTC. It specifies CSVDGTSGSYNEQFF.

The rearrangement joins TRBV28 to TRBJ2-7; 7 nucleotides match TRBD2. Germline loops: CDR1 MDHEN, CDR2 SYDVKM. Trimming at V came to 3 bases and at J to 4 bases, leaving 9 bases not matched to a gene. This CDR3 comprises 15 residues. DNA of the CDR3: TGTGCCAGCAGTTTTTTGGGGGAGGGCCCTTACGAGCAGTACTTC. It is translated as CASSFLGEGPYEQYF.

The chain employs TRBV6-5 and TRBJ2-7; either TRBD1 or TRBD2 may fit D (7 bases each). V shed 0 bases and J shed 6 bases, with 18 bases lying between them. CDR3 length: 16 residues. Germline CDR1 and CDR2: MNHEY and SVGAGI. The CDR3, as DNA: TGTGCCAGCAGTTACTCCAGCGGGACAGTTAGTTTCGAGCAGTACTTC. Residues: CASSYSSGTVSFEQYF.

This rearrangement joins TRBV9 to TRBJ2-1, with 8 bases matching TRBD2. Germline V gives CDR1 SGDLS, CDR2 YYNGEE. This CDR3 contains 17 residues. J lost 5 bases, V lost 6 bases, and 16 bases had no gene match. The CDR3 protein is CASNQPREGPRDNEQFF. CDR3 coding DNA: TGTGCCAGCAACCAACCCCGGGAGGGCCCGAGGGACAATGAGCAGTTCTTC.